This T cell receptor (beta chain) came from a study of Graves' ophthalmopathy and Graves' hyperthyroidism. CDR3 length equals 17 residues. V was pared by 5 bases and J by 5 bases, with 14 bases of the junction left unmatched. Amplification targeted the TCR beta CDR3 regions, with RNA transcripts as the source material. Second-round multiplex PCR came after a first-round RT-PCR that employed HTBI primers. From the multiplex PCR reads, TCRdb called clonotypes with MiXCR, one entry per CDR3 protein. The sample includes about 1.2 million distinct CDR3 sequences, about two fifths of them seen just once. This receptor was obtained from an adult man with Graves' hyperthyroidism. Sequencing was done on a sample of peripheral blood or thyroid tissue (not recorded which). V gene TRBV12-3 or TRBV12-4 combines with J gene TRBJ1-2; 10 nucleotides match TRBD1. The CDR3 coding sequence is TGTGCCAGCAGTATACAACCTCCGGGACAGGGGTGGTATGGCTACACCTTC. Translated: CASSIQPPGQGWYGYTF.